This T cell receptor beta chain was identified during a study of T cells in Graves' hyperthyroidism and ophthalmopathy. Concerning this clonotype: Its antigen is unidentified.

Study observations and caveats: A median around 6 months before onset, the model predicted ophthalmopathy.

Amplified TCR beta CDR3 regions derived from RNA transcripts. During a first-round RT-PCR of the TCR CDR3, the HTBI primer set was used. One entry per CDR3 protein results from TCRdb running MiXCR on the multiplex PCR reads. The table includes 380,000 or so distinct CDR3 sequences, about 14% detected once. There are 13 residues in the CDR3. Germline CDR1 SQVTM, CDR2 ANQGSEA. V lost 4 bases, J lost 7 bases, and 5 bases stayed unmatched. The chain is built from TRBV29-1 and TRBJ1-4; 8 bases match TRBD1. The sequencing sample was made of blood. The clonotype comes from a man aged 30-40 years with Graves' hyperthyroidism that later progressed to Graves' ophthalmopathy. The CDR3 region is CSVGAGGSEKLFF. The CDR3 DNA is TGCAGCGTTGGGGCAGGGGGCAGTGAAAAACTGTTTTTT.